This T cell receptor (beta chain) was profiled in a study of long-term antiretroviral therapy in people with HIV. Study results and caveats: Subsequent to ART, diversity was augmented yet persisted below that of transplant donor controls.

Germline V gene data show CDR1 as LNHDA and CDR2 as SQIVND (reference sequence). V was cut by 3 bases and J by 4 bases, with 6 bases left in between. The CDR3 consists of 12 residues. Worth noting for this clone: Its specificity is unknown.

The libraries were made with immunoSEQ v3.0 at survey level. Repertoires were generated with immunoSEQ multiplex PCR, while TCRdb's copy carries only in-frame clones and drops some. The sample records tens of thousands of clones, around 85% being singletons. The source of this sequence is a middle-aged man with HIV. Sequenced material: unsorted PBMCs, taken 3 years after starting antiretroviral therapy. This rearrangement joins TRBV19 to TRBJ1-2; D unresolved. CDR3 loop: CASSIPIYGYTF. The CDR3 DNA follows: TGTGCCAGTAGTATTCCGATCTATGGCTACACCTTC.